This entry lists 22 T cell receptor beta chains sequenced from one sample in a study of T cells expressing NK-cell markers. With the 5' RACE reads reprocessed, TCRdb shows one record per CDR3 protein and no DNA. The listing contains around 470,000 distinct CDR3 sequences. Specimen: blood T cells: a sorted CD56 or NKG2C T cell subset, CD4+ or CD8+ T cells, or bulk PBMC T cells (not recorded which). The receptors stem from a woman in her forties or fifties in good health.

The gene calls are TRBV6-1 and TRBJ2-2; the D call from TCRdb, TRBD1, cannot be confirmed without DNA. Germline V gives CDR1 MNHNS, CDR2 SASEGT. CDR3 size: 15 residues. CDR3 amino acids: CASSDEDRKTGELFF.

The V call is TRBV6-6, the J call TRBJ2-2; the D gene TCRdb calls, TRBD2, cannot be checked with no DNA. The germline CDR1 and CDR2 sequences are MNHNY and SVGAGI (reference sequence). The CDR3 is 18 amino acids. The CDR3 here is CASSYPLGLAENTGELFF.

The rearrangement uses TRBV20-1 and TRBJ2-1. Looked up from germline, CDR1 is DFQATT and CDR2 is SNEGSKA (reference sequence). CDR3 length equals 15 residues. CDR3 amino acids: CSARAVTSSYNEQFF.

The gene calls are TRBV29-1 and TRBJ2-1; TCRdb outputs TRBD2, but without DNA this stays unchecked. CDR1 is SQVTM, CDR2 ANQGSEA, per germline. This CDR3 has 17 amino acids. CDR3 loop: CSVERNPPRGSRNEQFF.

This rearrangement joins TRBV7-9 to TRBJ2-5; TCRdb designates TRBD2, a call that cannot be tested without DNA. Germline CDR1 reads SEHNR; CDR2 reads FQNEAQ (reference sequence). This CDR3 has 13 residues. The CDR3 loop reads CASRTSGLKTQYF.

The rearrangement uses TRBV5-1 and TRBJ2-1; TCRdb lists TRBD2, though no DNA is available to test this call. CDR1 is SGHRS and CDR2 is YFSETQ in the germline V gene. CDR3 length: 21 residues. CDR3 loop: CASSLRGGKTSGSVNYNEQFF. The complete variable domain, with remaining parts taken from reference TRBV5-1 and TRBJ2-1, reads KAGVTQTPRYLIKTRGQQVTLSCSPISGHRSVSWYQQTPGQGLQFLFEYFSETQRNKGNFPGRFSGRQFSNSRSEMNVSTLELGDSALYLCASSLRGGKTSGSVNYNEQFFGPGTRLTVL.

V and J are TRBV15 and TRBJ1-5. CDR1 and CDR2 from the germline V gene are LNHNV and YYDKDF (reference sequence). The CDR3 has 15 residues. This CDR3 reads CATREGRVGNQPQHF.

This sequence joins TRBV3-1 and TRBJ2-1; TCRdb names TRBD2, which stays unverified in the absence of DNA. The germline V gene has CDR1 LGHDT and CDR2 YNNKEL (reference sequence). The length of the CDR3 is 14 residues. The CDR3 loop is CASSHRPSYNEQFF.

The chain combines TRBV29-1 with TRBJ2-3. The CDR3 covers 13 residues. Germline V gene lookup returns CDR1 SQVTM and CDR2 ANQGSEA. This chain's CDR3 is CSARKTAEPTQYF.

CDR3 sequence reads: CSPFLRGAGEQFF. The V call is TRBV20-1, the J call TRBJ2-1; TCRdb's D call, TRBD2, is unchecked because there is no DNA. CDR3 length: 13 amino acids. The germline gives CDR1 DFQATT, CDR2 SNEGSKA (reference sequence).

J is TRBJ1-1 and V is TRBV20-1. Germline lookup yields CDR1 DFQATT and CDR2 SNEGSKA (reference sequence). This CDR3 comprises 12 residues. CDR3 loop: CSAPIGVTEAFF.

The chain couples TRBV5-1 to TRBJ1-1; TCRdb names TRBD1, which stays unverified in the absence of DNA. Germline lookup yields CDR1 SGHRS and CDR2 YFSETQ. This CDR3 contains 17 residues. CDR3 in amino acids: CASSLEGTGGGSTEAFF.

This chain connects TRBV12-3 or TRBV12-4 to TRBJ1-2. The CDR3 has 13 amino acids. The chain's CDR3 is CASSLGDRYGYTF.

The CDR3 loop is CASSSGTRPSGNTIYF. The chain has TRBV5-1 and TRBJ1-3; TCRdb calls TRBD1, which cannot be checked without DNA. CDR1 SGHRS and CDR2 YFSETQ come from the germline V gene. This CDR3 region has 16 residues. Using reference TRBV5-1 and TRBJ1-3 for the parts outside the CDR3, the full variable domain is KAGVTQTPRYLIKTRGQQVTLSCSPISGHRSVSWYQQTPGQGLQFLFEYFSETQRNKGNFPGRFSGRQFSNSRSEMNVSTLELGDSALYLCASSSGTRPSGNTIYFGEGSWLTVV.

This chain joins TRBV4-1 and TRBJ1-1; TCRdb calls TRBD1, which cannot be checked without DNA. Germline CDR1 is MGHRA and CDR2 is YSYEKL. The CDR3 loop spans 16 amino acids. CDR3 amino acids: CASSQTPGQGRTEAFF.

The chain links TRBV12-3 or TRBV12-4 to TRBJ1-5; with no DNA, the TCRdb D assignment of TRBD1 cannot be verified. CDR3 length: 15 amino acids. The CDR3 region is CASSPQDRVYQPQHF.

The rearrangement uses TRBV20-1 and TRBJ2-7; TCRdb lists TRBD2, though no DNA is available to test this call. Per the germline V gene, CDR1 is DFQATT and CDR2 is SNEGSKA (reference sequence). The CDR3 has 13 amino acids. CDR3 amino acids: CSARAGGVDEQYF.

V gene TRBV24-1 combines with J gene TRBJ2-3; TCRdb lists TRBD2, though no DNA is available to test this call. There are 16 residues in the CDR3. Germline V gives CDR1 KGHDR, CDR2 SFDVKD. The CDR3 sequence is CATSDRLAGDVDTQYF.

This rearrangement joins TRBV20-1 to TRBJ2-7. Per the germline V gene, CDR1 is DFQATT and CDR2 is SNEGSKA (reference sequence). This CDR3 has 12 amino acids. This chain's CDR3 is CSARVLRNEQYF.

The chain employs TRBV5-1 and TRBJ2-1; TCRdb returns TRBD2, unconfirmable since there is no DNA. This CDR3 spans 17 amino acids. Germline V lookup: CDR1 SGHRS, CDR2 YFSETQ. This CDR3 is CASSLERARGLHNEQFF.

V usage is TRBV10-2 and J usage is TRBJ2-2; the TCRdb call, TRBD1, lacks DNA for checking. The V gene's germline CDR1 is WSHSY and CDR2 SAAADI. The CDR3 runs to 16 residues. CDR3 in amino acids: CASGDPGQGRAGELFF.

The chain is built from TRBV6-1 and TRBJ1-1; TCRdb's D call, TRBD1, is unchecked because there is no DNA. The CDR3 runs 13 residues. CDR1 MNHNS and CDR2 SASEGT come from the germline V gene. The CDR3 sequence: CASGANPNTEAFF.